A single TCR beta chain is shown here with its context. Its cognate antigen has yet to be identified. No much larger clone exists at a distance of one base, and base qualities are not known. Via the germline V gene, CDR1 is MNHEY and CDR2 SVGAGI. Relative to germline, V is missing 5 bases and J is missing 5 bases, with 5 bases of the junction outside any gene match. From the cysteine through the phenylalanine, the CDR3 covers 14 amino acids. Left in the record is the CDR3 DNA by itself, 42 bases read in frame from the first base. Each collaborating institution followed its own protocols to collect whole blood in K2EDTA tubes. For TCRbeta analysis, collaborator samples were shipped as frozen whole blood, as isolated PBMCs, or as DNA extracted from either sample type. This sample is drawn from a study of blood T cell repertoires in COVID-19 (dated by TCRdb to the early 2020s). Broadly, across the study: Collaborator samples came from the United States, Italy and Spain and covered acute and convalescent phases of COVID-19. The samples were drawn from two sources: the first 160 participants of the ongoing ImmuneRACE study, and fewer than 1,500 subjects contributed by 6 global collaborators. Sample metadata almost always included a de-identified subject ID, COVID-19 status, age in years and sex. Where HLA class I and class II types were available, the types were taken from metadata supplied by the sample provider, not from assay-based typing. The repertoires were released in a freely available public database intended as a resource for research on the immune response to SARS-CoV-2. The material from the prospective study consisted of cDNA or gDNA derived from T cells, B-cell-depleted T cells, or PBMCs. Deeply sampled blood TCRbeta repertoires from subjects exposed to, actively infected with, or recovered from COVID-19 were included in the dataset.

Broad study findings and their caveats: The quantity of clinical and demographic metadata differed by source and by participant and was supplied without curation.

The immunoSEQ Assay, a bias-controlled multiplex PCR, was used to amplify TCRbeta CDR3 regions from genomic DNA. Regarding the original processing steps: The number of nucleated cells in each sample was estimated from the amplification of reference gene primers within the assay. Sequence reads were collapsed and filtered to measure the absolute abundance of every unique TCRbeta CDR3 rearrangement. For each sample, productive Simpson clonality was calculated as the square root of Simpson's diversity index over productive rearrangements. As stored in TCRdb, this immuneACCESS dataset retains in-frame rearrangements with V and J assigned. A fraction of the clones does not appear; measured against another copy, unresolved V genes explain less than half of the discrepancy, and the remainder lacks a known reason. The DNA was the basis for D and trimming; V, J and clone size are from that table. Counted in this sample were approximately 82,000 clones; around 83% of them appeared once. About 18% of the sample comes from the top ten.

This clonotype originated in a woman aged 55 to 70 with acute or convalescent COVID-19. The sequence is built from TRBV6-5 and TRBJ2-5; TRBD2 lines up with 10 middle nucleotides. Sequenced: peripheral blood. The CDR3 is CASSSGGAEETQYF. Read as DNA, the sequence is TGTGCCAGCAGTAGCGGGGGGGCGGAGGAGACCCAGTACTTC.